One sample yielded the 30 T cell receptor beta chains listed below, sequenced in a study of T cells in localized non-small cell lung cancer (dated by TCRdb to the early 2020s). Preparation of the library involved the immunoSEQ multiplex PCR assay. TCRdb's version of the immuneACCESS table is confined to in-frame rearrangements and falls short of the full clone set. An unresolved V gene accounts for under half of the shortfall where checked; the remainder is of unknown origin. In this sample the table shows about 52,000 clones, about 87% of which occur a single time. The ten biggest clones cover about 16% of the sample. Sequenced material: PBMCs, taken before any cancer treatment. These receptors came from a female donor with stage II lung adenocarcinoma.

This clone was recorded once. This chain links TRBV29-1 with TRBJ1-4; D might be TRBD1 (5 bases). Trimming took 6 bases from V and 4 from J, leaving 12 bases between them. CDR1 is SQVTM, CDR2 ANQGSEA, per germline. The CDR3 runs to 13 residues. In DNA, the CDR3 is TGCAGCGTCGCAGGGTATGATAATGAAAAACTGTTTTTT. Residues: CSVAGYDNEKLFF.

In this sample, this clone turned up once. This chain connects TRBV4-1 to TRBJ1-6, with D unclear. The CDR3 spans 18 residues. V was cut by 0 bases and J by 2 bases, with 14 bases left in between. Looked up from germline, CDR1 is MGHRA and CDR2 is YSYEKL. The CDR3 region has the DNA TGCGCCAGCAGCCAAGATCCGGGTGGAATCGCCTATAATTCACCCCTCCACTTT. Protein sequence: CASSQDPGGIAYNSPLHF.

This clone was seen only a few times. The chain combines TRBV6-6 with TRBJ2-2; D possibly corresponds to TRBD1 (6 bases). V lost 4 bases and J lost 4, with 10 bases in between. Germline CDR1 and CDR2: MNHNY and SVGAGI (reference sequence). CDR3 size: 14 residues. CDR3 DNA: TGTGCCAGCAGTTTAGAGGGGGTCACCGGGGAGCTGTTTTTT. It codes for CASSLEGVTGELFF.

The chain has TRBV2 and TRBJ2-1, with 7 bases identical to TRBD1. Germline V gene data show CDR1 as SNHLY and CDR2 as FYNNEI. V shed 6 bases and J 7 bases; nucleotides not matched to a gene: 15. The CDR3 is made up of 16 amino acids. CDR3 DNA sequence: TGTGCCAGCAGCCCCCCCGGGACAGCAATTCTTAATGAGCAGTTCTTC. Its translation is CASSPPGTAILNEQFF.

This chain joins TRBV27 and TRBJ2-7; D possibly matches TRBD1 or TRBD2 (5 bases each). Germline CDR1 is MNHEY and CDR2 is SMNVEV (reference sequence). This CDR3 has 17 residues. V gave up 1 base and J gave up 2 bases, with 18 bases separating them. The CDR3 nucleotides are TGTGCCAGCAGTTTATTTGGGACCCTCTTTGGCCCCTACGAGCAGTACTTC. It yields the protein CASSLFGTLFGPYEQYF.

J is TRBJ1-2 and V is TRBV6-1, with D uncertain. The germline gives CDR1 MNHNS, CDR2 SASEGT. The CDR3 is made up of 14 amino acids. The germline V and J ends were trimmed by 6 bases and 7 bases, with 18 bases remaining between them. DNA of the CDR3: TGTGCCAGCAGCGAACCCGGAGGGATTCTTGGCTACACCTTC. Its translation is CASSEPGGILGYTF.

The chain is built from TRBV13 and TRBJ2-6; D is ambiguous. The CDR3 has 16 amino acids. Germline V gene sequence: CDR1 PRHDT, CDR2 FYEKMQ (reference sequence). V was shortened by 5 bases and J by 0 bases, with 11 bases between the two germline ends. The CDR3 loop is CASSVRLVSGANVLTF. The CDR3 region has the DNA TGTGCCAGCAGCGTCAGACTGGTCTCTGGGGCCAACGTCCTGACTTTC.

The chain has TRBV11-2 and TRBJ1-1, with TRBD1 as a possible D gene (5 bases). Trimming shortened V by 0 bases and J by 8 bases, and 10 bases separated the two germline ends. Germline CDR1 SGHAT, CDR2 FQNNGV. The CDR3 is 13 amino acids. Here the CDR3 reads CASSLDPRGEAFF. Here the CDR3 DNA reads TGTGCCAGCAGCTTAGATCCCCGGGGGGAAGCTTTCTTT.

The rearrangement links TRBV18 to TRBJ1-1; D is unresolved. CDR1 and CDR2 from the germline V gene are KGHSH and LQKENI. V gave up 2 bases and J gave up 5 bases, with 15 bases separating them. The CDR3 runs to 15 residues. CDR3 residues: CASSPGKRGPTEAFF. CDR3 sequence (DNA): TGTGCCAGCTCACCAGGGAAACGGGGTCCAACTGAAGCTTTCTTT.

The CDR3 nucleotides are TGTGCCAGCACCCATGCAGGTTCCTCCTACGAGCAGTACTTC. Amino acids: CASTHAGSSYEQYF. The chain carries TRBV7-9 and TRBJ2-7; D gene uncertain. Germline CDR1 reads SEHNR; CDR2 reads FQNEAQ (reference sequence). The ends were cut back, 7 bases at V and 0 bases at J, with 13 bases in the middle. The CDR3 has 14 amino acids. Together with reference TRBV7-9 and TRBJ2-7, the CDR3 gives the full variable domain: DTGVSQNPRHKITKRGQNVTFRCDPISEHNRLYWYRQTLGQGPEFLTYFQNEAQLEKSRLLSDRFSAERPKGSFSTLEIQRTEQGDSAMYLCASTHAGSSYEQYFGPGTRLTVT.

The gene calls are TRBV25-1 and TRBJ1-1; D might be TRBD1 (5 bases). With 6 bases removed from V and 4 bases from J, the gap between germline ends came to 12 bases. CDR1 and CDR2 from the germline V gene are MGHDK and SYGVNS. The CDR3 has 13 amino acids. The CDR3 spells CASSRMGPTEAFF. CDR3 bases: TGTGCCAGCAGCCGGATGGGGCCCACTGAAGCTTTCTTT.

CDR3 amino acids: CASSSTTGDTEAFF. The CDR3, as DNA: TGTGCCAGCAGCTCAACTACAGGGGACACTGAAGCTTTCTTT. This chain connects TRBV7-2 to TRBJ1-1; 7 bases are a match to TRBD1. Germline CDR1 is SGHTA and CDR2 is FQGNSA. The CDR3 contains 14 residues. V lost 4 bases, J lost 3 bases, and 5 bases stayed unmatched.

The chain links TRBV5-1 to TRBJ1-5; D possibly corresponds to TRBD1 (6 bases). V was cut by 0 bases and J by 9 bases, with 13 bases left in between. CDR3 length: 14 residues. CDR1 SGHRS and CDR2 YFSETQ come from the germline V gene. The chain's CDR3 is CASSLEAGVWPQHF. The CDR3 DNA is TGCGCCAGCAGCTTGGAGGCAGGGGTGTGGCCCCAGCATTTT.

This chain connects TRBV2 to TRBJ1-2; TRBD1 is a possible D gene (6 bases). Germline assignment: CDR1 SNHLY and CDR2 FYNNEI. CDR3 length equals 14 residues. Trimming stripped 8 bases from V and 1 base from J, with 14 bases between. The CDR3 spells CASRLGGVNYGYTF. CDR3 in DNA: TGTGCCAGCCGCCTAGGGGGAGTTAACTATGGCTACACCTTC.

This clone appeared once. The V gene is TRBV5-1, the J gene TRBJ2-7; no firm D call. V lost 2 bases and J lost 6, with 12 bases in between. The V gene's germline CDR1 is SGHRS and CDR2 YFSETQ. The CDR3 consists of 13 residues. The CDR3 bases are TGCGCCAGCAGCTTATCGTCAGTCAGCGAGCAGTACTTC. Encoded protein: CASSLSSVSEQYF.

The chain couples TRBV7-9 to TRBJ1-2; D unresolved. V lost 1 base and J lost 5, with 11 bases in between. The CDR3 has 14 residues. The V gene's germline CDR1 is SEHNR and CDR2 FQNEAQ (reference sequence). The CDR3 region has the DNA TGTGCCAGCAGCTTAGGACCTGCGGCTTATGGCTACACCTTC. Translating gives CASSLGPAAYGYTF.

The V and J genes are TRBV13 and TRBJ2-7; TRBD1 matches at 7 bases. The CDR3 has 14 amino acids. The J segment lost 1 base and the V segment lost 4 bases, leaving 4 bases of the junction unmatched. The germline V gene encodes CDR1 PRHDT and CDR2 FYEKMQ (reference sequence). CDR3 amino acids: CASSSRDSSYEQYF. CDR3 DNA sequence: TGTGCCAGCAGCTCCCGGGACAGTTCCTACGAGCAGTACTTC.

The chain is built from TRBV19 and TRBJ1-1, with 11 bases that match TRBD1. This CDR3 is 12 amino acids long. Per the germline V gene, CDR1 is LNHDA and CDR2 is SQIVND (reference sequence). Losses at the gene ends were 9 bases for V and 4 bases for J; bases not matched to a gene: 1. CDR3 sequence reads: CASGTGGTEAFF. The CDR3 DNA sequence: TGTGCCAGCGGGACAGGGGGCACTGAAGCTTTCTTT.

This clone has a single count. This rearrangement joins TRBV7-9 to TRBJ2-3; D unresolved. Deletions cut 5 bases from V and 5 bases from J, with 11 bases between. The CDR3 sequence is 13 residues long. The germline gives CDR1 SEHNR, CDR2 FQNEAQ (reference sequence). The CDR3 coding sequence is TGTGCCAGCAGCCCAACCTTAGGAGATACGCAGTATTTT. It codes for CASSPTLGDTQYF. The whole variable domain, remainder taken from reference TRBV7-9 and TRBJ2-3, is DTGVSQNPRHKITKRGQNVTFRCDPISEHNRLYWYRQTLGQGPEFLTYFQNEAQLEKSRLLSDRFSAERPKGSFSTLEIQRTEQGDSAMYLCASSPTLGDTQYFGPGTRLTVL.

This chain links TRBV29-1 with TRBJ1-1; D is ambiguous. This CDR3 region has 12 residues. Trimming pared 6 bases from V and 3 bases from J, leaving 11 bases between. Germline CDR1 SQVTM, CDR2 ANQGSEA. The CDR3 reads CSVSIPDTEAFF. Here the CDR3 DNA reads TGCAGCGTCAGCATACCGGACACTGAAGCTTTCTTT.

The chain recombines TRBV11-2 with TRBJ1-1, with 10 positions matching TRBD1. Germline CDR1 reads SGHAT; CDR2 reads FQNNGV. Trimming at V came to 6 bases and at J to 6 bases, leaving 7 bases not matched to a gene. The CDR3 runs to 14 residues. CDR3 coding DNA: TGTGCCAGCAGTTTGGCGGGGACAGGGGCTGAAGCTTTCTTT. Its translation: CASSLAGTGAEAFF.

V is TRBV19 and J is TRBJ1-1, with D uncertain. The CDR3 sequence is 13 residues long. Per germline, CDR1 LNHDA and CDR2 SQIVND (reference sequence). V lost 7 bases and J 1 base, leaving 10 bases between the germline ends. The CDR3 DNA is TGTGCCAGTATCTCCTGGCGGAACACTGAAGCTTTCTTT. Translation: CASISWRNTEAFF.

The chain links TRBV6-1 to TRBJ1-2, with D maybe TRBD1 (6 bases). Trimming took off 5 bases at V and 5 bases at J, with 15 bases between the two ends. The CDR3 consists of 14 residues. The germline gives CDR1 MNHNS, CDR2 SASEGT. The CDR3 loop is CASSLPDRRYGYTF. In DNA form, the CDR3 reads TGTGCCAGCAGTCTGCCAGACAGGCGGTATGGCTACACCTTC.

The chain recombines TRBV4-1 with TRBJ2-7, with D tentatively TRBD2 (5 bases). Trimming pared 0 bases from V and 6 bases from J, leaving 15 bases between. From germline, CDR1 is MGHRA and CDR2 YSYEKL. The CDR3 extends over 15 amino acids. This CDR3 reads CASSQDHDQAGEQYF. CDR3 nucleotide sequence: TGCGCCAGCAGCCAAGATCATGACCAGGCGGGCGAGCAGTACTTC.

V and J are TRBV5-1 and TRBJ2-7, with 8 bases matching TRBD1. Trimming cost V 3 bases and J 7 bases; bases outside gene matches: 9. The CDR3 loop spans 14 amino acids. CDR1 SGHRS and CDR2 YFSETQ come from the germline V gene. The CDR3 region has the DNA TGCGCCAGCAGCTCCGGGACAGGTCTTTGGGAGCAGTACTTC. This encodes CASSSGTGLWEQYF.

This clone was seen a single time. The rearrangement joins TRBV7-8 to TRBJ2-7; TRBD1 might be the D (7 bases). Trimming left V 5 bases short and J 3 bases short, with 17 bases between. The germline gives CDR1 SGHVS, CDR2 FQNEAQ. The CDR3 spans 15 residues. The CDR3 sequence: CASSQGTAGSYEQYF. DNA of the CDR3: TGTGCCAGCAGCCAGGGGACAGCCGGGAGCTACGAGCAGTACTTC. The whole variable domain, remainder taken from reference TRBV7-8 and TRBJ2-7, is GAGVSQSPRYKVAKRGQDVALRCDPISGHVSLFWYQQALGQGPEFLTYFQNEAQLDKSGLPSDRFFAERPEGSVSTLKIQRTQQEDSAVYLCASSQGTAGSYEQYFGPGTRLTVT.

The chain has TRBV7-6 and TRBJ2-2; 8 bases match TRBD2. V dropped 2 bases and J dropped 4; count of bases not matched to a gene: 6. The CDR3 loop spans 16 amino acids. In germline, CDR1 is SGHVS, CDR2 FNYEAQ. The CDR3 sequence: CASSLPGGAGTGELFF. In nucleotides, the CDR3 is TGTGCCAGCAGCTTACCCGGGGGGGCCGGCACCGGGGAGCTGTTTTTT.

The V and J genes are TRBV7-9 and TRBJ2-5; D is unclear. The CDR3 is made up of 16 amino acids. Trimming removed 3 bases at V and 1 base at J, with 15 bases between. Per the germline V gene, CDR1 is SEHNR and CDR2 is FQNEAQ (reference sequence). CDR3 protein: CASSFSDPDLQETQYF. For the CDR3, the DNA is TGTGCCAGCAGCTTCTCGGACCCCGATCTCCAAGAGACCCAGTACTTC.

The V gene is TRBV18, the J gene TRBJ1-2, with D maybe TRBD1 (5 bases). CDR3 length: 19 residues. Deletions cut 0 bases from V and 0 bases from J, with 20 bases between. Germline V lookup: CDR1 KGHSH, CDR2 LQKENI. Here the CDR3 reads CASSPPGTDEALANYGYTF. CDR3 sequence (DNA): TGTGCCAGCTCACCACCGGGGACTGACGAGGCCCTTGCTAACTATGGCTACACCTTC.

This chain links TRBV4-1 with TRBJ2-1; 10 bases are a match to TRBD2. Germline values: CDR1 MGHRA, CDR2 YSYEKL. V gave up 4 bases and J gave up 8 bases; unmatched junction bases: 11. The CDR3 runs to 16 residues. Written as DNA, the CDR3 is TGCGCCAGCAGCCTCTCCGAGCGGGGGGGTAGGGATGAGCAGTTCTTC. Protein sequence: CASSLSERGGRDEQFF.